A selection of T cell receptor beta chains follows, all from one sample in a study of blood T cell repertoires in COVID-19. The assay was immunoSEQ multiplex PCR, and TCRdb's table has in-frame clones only and misses some. Of more than 100,000 clones listed, approximately 84% are singletons. Specimen: peripheral blood. These receptors were taken from a woman of 80 years or more with acute or convalescent COVID-19. Each CDR3 is given with its conserved first and last residue. D genes are given only for firm matches. Size is omitted from some rows. Given values are once, few, many or a class for expanded clones.

TGCAGCGTTGATCCTGGACTAGCGGGAGTGGAAGAGACCCAGTACTTC | CSVDPGLAGVEETQYF | TRBV29-1 | - | TRBD2 | TRBJ2-5
TGTGCCAGCAGCACGAGACAGGGAGGCTATGGCTACACCTTC | CASSTRQGGYGYTF | TRBV5-8 | - | TRBD1 | TRBJ1-2
TGTGCCAGTAGTCAGGCAGCGGGACCAGATACGCAGTATTTT | CASSQAAGPDTQYF | TRBV19 | few | TRBD2 | TRBJ2-3
TGTGCCAGCAGCTCGACAGCATCCCTTTCCTACGAGCAGTACTTC | CASSSTASLSYEQYF | TRBV7-2 | - | - | TRBJ2-7
TGTGCCAGCAGTTCCATCCCCGCGGTCGGGAGCCCGGATTTT | CASSSIPAVGSPDF | TRBV6-5 | few | - | TRBJ1-5
TGTGCCAGCAGTTTGAGGCTCATTGGCTACACCTTC | CASSLRLIGYTF | TRBV28 | - | - | TRBJ1-2
TGCGCCACCAACCACAGGGGGCCAACAACGGCTACTGAAGCTTTCTTT | CATNHRGPTTATEAFF | TRBV10-1 | few | TRBD1 | TRBJ1-1
TGTGCCAGCAGCGTGTCCGGGACTAGCGGGCCGGAGACCCAGTACTTC | CASSVSGTSGPETQYF | TRBV9 | - | TRBD2 | TRBJ2-5
TGTGCCAGTAGTACTCGGGCGGCGGGGGGAGCCTACAATGAGCAGTTCTTC | CASSTRAAGGAYNEQFF | TRBV19 | - | TRBD2 | TRBJ2-1
TGTGCCTGGAGTGCAGGGTCTAATGAAAAACTGTTTTTT | CAWSAGSNEKLFF | TRBV30 | - | - | TRBJ1-4
TGTGCCAGCAGTGAGGGTGCTCACAGGGCATCCTACACCGGGGAGCTGTTTTTT | CASSEGAHRASYTGELFF | TRBV25-1 | - | - | TRBJ2-2
TGCGCCAGCAGCCCATGGACAGGGTTAGGGTACACAGATACGCAGTATTTT | CASSPWTGLGYTDTQYF | TRBV5-1 | - | TRBD1 | TRBJ2-3
TGCGCCAGCAGTGCTGAGACATCGGATACGCAGTATTTT | CASSAETSDTQYF | TRBV10-1 | - | - | TRBJ2-3
TGTGCCAGCAGCTTGAGTGGGGAGACGGGCGAGCAGTACTTC | CASSLSGETGEQYF | TRBV7-7 | - | - | TRBJ2-7
TGTGCCAGCAGCGGCCCGGGCAGGGGATATGGGGAGACCCAGTACTTC | CASSGPGRGYGETQYF | TRBV9 | - | - | TRBJ2-5
TGTGCCAGCAGTTGGCGGAGCGGGGAGACCCAGTACTTC | CASSWRSGETQYF | TRBV27 | few | - | TRBJ2-5
TGTGCCAGCAGCTTAGGCCGGGCTGGAAACACCATATATTTT | CASSLGRAGNTIYF | TRBV7-2 | - | - | TRBJ1-3
TGTGCCAGCAGCCCCAGGGGGACTAGCGGTTACAATGAGCAGTTCTTC | CASSPRGTSGYNEQFF | TRBV7-2 | - | TRBD2 | TRBJ2-1
TGTGCCAGCAGCTTCGGCCTAGTGGCTTTCTTT | CASSFGLVAFF | TRBV5-6 | - | - | TRBJ1-1
TGTGCCAGCAGTGGGCTAGCGGGGGGGCTAGATACGCAGTATTTT | CASSGLAGGLDTQYF | TRBV2 | - | TRBD2 | TRBJ2-3
TGTGCCAGCAGTTTCGGGGAGGGCTACGAGCAGTACTTC | CASSFGEGYEQYF | TRBV12-3/TRBV12-4 | - | TRBD2 | TRBJ2-7
TGCGCCAGCGGCAGGGCAGGCACTAACTATGGCTACACCTTC | CASGRAGTNYGYTF | TRBV5-1 | - | - | TRBJ1-2
TGTGCCTGGGGCACAGGGGGTCCTCAAGAGACCCAGTACTTC | CAWGTGGPQETQYF | TRBV30 | - | TRBD1 | TRBJ2-5
TGTGCCAGTAGTCCTCGACAGGACCGGCCCCAGCATTTT | CASSPRQDRPQHF | TRBV19 | few | - | TRBJ1-5
TGTGCCAGCAGCTTAGGAGGGTCCTACGAGCAGTACTTC | CASSLGGSYEQYF | TRBV11-2 | - | - | TRBJ2-7
TGTGCCAGCAGCCCGAAGTGGTTAGGCGTCCCTAGAGGGGCCAACGTCCTGACTTTC | CASSPKWLGVPRGANVLTF | TRBV5-6 | - | - | TRBJ2-6
TGTGCCAGCATGCCGTGGCTAGCGGGAGGTATAGCCAAAAACATTCAGTACTTC | CASMPWLAGGIAKNIQYF | TRBV7-9 | - | TRBD2 | TRBJ2-4
TGCGCCAGCAGCCCTCGGACAGGAGTTAACTATGGCTACACCTTC | CASSPRTGVNYGYTF | TRBV5-1 | once | TRBD1 | TRBJ1-2
TGCGCCAGCAGCTCGACAGGGACTGGGGCCAACGTCCTGACTTTC | CASSSTGTGANVLTF | TRBV5-1 | few | TRBD1 | TRBJ2-6
TGCGCCAGCAGCTTGATCCCGGTACAGGGTCGTAACATTCAGTACTTC | CASSLIPVQGRNIQYF | TRBV5-1 | - | - | TRBJ2-4
TGTGCCAGTAGTATTTTGGCTAGCGGGAGGTCTGGCACAGATACGCAGTATTTT | CASSILASGRSGTDTQYF | TRBV19 | - | TRBD2 | TRBJ2-3
TGTGCCAGCAGCTCGGGCGCAGGGGTTAGCAATCAGCCCCAGCATTTT | CASSSGAGVSNQPQHF | TRBV5-6 | - | - | TRBJ1-5
TGTGCCAGCAGCCCCCGGGGGGATGAAAAACTGTTTTTT | CASSPRGDEKLFF | TRBV9 | - | - | TRBJ1-4
TGTGCCAGCAGACAGACAGAGGATGCGGGCTACACCTTC | CASRQTEDAGYTF | TRBV7-9 | - | - | TRBJ1-2
TGTGCCAGCAGCTTAGGGCCGACAGGGGCCTACGAGCAGTACTTC | CASSLGPTGAYEQYF | TRBV11-3 | - | TRBD1 | TRBJ2-7
TGTGCCAGCATCCCCCTCGACAGGGGAGGGGGCAATCAGCCCCAGCATTTT | CASIPLDRGGGNQPQHF | TRBV28 | - | TRBD1 | TRBJ1-5
TGTGCCAGCACCGAGCTCCTCAATGAGCAGTTCTTC | CASTELLNEQFF | TRBV11-2 | - | - | TRBJ2-1
TGTGCCAGTAAGGGGCCGAATAGCAATCAGCCCCAGCATTTT | CASKGPNSNQPQHF | TRBV19 | - | - | TRBJ1-5
TGTGCCAGCAACGGGGGGATAGTCAATCAGCCCCAGCATTTT | CASNGGIVNQPQHF | TRBV2 | - | - | TRBJ1-5
TGCAGTGCCCCTAGCCCGACGGAGCTGTTTTTT | CSAPSPTELFF | TRBV20-1 | few | - | TRBJ2-2
TGTGCCATCAGTGAGGGGCGCCCCACAGATACGCAGTATTTT | CAISEGRPTDTQYF | TRBV10-3 | once | - | TRBJ2-3
TGTGCCAGCAGCACTGCGGTAGCGACCCAAGAGACCCAGTACTTC | CASSTAVATQETQYF | TRBV5-6 | - | - | TRBJ2-5
TGTGCCAGCAGCTGGGGACAGTACCAAGAGACCCAGTACTTC | CASSWGQYQETQYF | TRBV14 | - | TRBD1 | TRBJ2-5
TGTGCCAGCAGCTTCCGGGACAGGTCTTATCTTCGGAACACCGGGGAGCTGTTTTTT | CASSFRDRSYLRNTGELFF | TRBV5-8 | few | TRBD1 | TRBJ2-2
TGTGCCAGTAACCCCAGGACAGGGGGGAACACTGAAGCTTTCTTT | CASNPRTGGNTEAFF | TRBV19 | - | TRBD1 | TRBJ1-1
TGCGCCAGCAGCGAGGGACAGGGGGTCGCCGGGGAGCTGTTTTTT | CASSEGQGVAGELFF | TRBV5-1 | - | TRBD1 | TRBJ2-2
TGTGCCAGCAGGGCTCCCGGACAGAGGAACACTGAAGCTTTCTTT | CASRAPGQRNTEAFF | TRBV6-5 | - | - | TRBJ1-1
TGCGCCAGCAGCCATAGCGGGAGCTCCTACAATGAGCAGTTCTTC | CASSHSGSSYNEQFF | TRBV5-1 | - | TRBD2 | TRBJ2-1
TGTGCCAGTAGCCTTCGGGGGGCAGGCTATGGCTACACCTTC | CASSLRGAGYGYTF | TRBV19 | - | - | TRBJ1-2
TGTGCCAGCAGCCCTCGGGGGGGCACTGAAGCTTTCTTT | CASSPRGGTEAFF | TRBV14 | - | - | TRBJ1-1
TGTGCCAGCAGCCAGGCGGGAGGATCGAGCAGGCAGTACTTC | CASSQAGGSSRQYF | TRBV3-1/TRBV3-2 | - | TRBD2 | TRBJ2-7
TGTGCCAGCAGCTTGGGAGGTATTATGCAAGAGACCCAGTACTTC | CASSLGGIMQETQYF | TRBV5-4 | - | - | TRBJ2-5
TGTGCCAGCACACGACAGAGTAGCAATCAGCCCCAGCATTTT | CASTRQSSNQPQHF | TRBV6-5 | - | - | TRBJ1-5
TGTGCCAGCAGTTTAACCGGGTCGGAAGAAAAACTGTTTTTT | CASSLTGSEEKLFF | TRBV27 | - | - | TRBJ1-4